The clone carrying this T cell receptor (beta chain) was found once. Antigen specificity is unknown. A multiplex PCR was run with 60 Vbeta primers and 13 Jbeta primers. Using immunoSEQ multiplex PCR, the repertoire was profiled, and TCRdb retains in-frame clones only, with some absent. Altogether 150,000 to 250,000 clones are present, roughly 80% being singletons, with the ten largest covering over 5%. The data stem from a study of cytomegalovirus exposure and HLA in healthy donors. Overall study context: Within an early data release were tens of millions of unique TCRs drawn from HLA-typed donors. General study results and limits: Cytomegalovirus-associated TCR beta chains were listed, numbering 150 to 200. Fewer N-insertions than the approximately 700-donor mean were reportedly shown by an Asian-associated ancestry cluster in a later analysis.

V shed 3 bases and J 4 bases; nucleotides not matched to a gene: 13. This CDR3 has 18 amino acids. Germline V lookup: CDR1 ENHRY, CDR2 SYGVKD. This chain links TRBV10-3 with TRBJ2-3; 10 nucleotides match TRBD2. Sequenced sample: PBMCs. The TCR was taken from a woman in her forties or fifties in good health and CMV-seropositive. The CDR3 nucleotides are TGTGCCATCAGTGATCTCGGGGGAGCGGGAGGGCTCCCAGATACGCAGTATTTT. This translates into CAISDLGGAGGLPDTQYF.